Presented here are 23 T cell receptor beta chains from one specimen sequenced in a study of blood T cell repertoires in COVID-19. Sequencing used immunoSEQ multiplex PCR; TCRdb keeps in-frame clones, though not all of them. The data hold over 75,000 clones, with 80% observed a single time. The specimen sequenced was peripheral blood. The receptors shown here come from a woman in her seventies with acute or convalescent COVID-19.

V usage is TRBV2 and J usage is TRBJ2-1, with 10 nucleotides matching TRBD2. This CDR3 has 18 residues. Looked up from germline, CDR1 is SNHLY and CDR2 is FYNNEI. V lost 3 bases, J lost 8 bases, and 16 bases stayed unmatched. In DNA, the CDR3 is TGTGCCAGCAGTGACCCCTCGAGCGGGGGGGCGATGGGCGATGAGCAGTTCTTC. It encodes CASSDPSSGGAMGDEQFF.

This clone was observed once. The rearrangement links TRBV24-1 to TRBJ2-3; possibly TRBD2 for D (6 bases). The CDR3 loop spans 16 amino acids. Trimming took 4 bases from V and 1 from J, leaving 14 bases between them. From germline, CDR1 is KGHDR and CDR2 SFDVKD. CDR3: CATSDRTPGGTDTQYF. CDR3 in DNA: TGTGCCACCAGTGACCGAACCCCGGGGGGCACAGATACGCAGTATTTT.

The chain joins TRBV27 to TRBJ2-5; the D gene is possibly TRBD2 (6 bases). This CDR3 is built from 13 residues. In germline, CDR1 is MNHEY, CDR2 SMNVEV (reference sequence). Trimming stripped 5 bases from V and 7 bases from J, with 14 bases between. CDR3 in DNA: TGTGCCAGCAGTCCCCTCGTGGGAGGGACCCAGTACTTC. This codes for CASSPLVGGTQYF.

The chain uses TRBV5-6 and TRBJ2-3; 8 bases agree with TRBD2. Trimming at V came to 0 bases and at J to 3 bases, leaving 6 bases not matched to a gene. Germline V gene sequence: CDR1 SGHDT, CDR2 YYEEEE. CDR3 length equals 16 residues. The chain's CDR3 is CASSLERGGGTDTQYF. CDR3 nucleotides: TGTGCCAGCAGCTTGGAGAGGGGCGGGGGGACAGATACGCAGTATTTT.

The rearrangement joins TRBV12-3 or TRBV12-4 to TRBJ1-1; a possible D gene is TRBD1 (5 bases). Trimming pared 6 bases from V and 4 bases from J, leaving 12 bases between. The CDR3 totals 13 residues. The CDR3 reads CASRTTVSTEAFF. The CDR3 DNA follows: TGTGCCAGCAGGACGACAGTTTCCACTGAAGCTTTCTTT.

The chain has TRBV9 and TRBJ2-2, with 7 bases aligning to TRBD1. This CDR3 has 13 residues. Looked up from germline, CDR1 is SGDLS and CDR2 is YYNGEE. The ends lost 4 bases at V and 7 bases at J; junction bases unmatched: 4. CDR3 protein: CASSSGQLGELFF. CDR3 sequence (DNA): TGTGCCAGCAGCTCGGGACAGCTCGGGGAGCTGTTTTTT. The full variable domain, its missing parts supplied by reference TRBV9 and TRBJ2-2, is DSGVTQTPKHLITATGQRVTLRCSPRSGDLSVYWYQQSLDQGLQFLIQYYNGEERAKGNILERFSAQQFPDLHSELNLSSLELGDSALYFCASSSGQLGELFFGEGSRLTVL.

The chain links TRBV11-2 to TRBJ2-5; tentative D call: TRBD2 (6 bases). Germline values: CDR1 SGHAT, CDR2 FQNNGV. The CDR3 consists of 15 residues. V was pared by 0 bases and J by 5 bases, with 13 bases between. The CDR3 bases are TGTGCCAGCAGCTTAGATCTGGCGGGGCCGGAGACCCAGTACTTC. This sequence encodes CASSLDLAGPETQYF.

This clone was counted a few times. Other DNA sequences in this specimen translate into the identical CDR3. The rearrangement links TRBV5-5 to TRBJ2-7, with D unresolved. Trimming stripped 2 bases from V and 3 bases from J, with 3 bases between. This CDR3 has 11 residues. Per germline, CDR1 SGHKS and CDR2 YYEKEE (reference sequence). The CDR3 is CASSFRYEQYF. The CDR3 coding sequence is TGTGCCAGCAGCTTCCGCTACGAGCAGTACTTC.

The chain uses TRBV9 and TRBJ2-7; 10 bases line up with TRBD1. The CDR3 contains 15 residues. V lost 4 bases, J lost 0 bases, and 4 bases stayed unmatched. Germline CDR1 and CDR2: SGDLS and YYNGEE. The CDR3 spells CASSPGQGISYEQYF. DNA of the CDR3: TGTGCCAGCAGCCCGGGACAGGGGATCTCCTACGAGCAGTACTTC.

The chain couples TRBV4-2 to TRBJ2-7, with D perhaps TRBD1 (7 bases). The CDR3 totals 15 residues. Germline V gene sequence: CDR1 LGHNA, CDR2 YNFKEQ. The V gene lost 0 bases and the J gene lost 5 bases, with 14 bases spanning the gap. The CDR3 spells CASSQDRQGGNEQYF. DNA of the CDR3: TGTGCCAGCAGCCAAGATCGGCAGGGGGGTAACGAGCAGTACTTC.

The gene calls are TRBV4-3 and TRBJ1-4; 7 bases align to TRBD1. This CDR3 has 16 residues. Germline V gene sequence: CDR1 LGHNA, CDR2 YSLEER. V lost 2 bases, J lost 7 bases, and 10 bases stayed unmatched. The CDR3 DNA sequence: TGCGCCAGCAGCCAAAAGCTACAGGGGATAGTTGAAAAACTGTTTTTT. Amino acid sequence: CASSQKLQGIVEKLFF.

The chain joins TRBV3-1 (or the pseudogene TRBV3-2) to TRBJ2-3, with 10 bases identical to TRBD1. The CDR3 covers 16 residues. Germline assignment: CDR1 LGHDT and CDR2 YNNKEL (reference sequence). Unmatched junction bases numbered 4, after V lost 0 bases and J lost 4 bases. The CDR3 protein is CASSQEGQGIADTQYF. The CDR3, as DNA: TGTGCCAGCAGCCAAGAGGGACAGGGGATTGCAGATACGCAGTATTTT.

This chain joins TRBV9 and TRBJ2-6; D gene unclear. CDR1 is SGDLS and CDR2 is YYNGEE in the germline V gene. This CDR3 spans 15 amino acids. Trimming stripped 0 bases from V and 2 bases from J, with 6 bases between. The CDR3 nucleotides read TGTGCCAGCAGCGTAGGGCTCCCTGGGGCCAACGTCCTGACTTTC. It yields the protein CASSVGLPGANVLTF.

CDR3 region: CASSLTPLKNTEAFF. CDR3 in DNA: TGTGCCAGCAGCTTAACACCGCTGAAGAACACTGAAGCTTTCTTT. The chain is built from TRBV11-2 and TRBJ1-1; D is ambiguous. Per the germline V gene, CDR1 is SGHAT and CDR2 is FQNNGV. The germline V and J ends were trimmed by 2 bases and 1 base, with 11 bases remaining between them. CDR3 length: 15 amino acids.

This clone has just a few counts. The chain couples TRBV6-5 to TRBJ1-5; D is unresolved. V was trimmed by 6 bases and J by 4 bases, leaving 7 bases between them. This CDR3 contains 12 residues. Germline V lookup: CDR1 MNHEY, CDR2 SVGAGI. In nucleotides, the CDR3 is TGTGCCAGCAGAGCCACTAATCAGCCCCAGCATTTT. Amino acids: CASRATNQPQHF.

This chain's CDR3 is CASSQLAGVLYEQYF. As DNA, the CDR3 is TGTGCCAGCAGCCAACTAGCGGGAGTTCTCTACGAGCAGTACTTC. The chain uses TRBV4-2 and TRBJ2-7; TRBD2 matches at 10 bases. CDR1 is LGHNA and CDR2 is YNFKEQ in the germline V gene. The CDR3 is 15 amino acids. With 2 bases clipped from V and 3 bases from J, the junction kept 4 bases outside the gene matches.

Written as DNA, the CDR3 is TGTGCCAGCAAAACAGGGGGGGATACGCAGTATTTT. Its translation: CASKTGGDTQYF. The V gene is TRBV6-5, the J gene TRBJ2-3; 8 nucleotides line up with TRBD1. This CDR3 has 12 amino acids. Germline V gives CDR1 MNHEY, CDR2 SVGAGI. V lost 7 bases, J lost 6 bases, and 3 bases stayed unmatched.

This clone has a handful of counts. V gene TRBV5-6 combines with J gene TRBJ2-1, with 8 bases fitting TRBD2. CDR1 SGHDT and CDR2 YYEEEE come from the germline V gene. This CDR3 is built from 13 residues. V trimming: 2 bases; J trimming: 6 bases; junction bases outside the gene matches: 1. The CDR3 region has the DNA TGTGCCAGCAGCTTAGGGACTAGCAATGAGCAGTTCTTC. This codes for CASSLGTSNEQFF. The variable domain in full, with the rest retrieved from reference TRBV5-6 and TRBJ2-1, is DAGVTQSPTHLIKTRGQQVTLRCSPKSGHDTVSWYQQALGQGPQFIFQYYEEEERQRGNFPDRFSGHQFPNYSSELNVNALLLGDSALYLCASSLGTSNEQFFGPGTRLTVL.

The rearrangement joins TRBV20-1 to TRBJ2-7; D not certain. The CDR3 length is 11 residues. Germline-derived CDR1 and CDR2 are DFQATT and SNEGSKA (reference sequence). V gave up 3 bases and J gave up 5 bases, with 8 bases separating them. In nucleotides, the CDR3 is TGCAGTGCTAGCAGTTTGGACGAGCAGTACTTC. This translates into CSASSLDEQYF.

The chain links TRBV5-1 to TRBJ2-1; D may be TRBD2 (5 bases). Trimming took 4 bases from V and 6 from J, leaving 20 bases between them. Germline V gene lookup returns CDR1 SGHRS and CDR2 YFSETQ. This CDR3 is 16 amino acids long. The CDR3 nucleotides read TGCGCCAGCAGCGAACTACTAGTTAGTCAGACCAATGAGCAGTTCTTC. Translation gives CASSELLVSQTNEQFF.

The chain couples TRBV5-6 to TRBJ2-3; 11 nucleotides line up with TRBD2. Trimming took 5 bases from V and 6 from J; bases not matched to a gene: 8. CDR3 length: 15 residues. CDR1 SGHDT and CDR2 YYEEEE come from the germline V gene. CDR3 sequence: CASRSAGLADDTQYF. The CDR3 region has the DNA TGTGCCAGCAGATCTGCGGGACTAGCGGACGATACGCAGTATTTT.

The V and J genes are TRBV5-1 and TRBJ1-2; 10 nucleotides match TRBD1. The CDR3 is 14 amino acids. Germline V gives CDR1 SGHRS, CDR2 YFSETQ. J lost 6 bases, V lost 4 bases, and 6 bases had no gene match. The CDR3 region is CASSRGTGDDGYTF. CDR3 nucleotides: TGCGCCAGCAGCCGCGGGACAGGGGATGATGGCTACACCTTC.

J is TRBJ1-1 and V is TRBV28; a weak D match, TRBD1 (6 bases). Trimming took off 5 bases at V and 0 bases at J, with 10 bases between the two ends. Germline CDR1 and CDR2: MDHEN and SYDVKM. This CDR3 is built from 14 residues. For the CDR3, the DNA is TGTGCCAGCAGTATACAGGGAATGAACACTGAAGCTTTCTTT. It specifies CASSIQGMNTEAFF. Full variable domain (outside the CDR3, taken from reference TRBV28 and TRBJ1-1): DVKVTQSSRYLVKRTGEKVFLECVQDMDHENMFWYRQDPGLGLRLIYFSYDVKMKEKGDIPEGYSVSREKKERFSLILESASTNQTSMYLCASSIQGMNTEAFFGQGTRLTVV.